The source of this TCR beta chain is a study of cytomegalovirus exposure and HLA in healthy donors. At the level of the study: In an early release, HLA-typed donors contributed some 80 million unique TCR sequences. Study results and limitations: HLA alleles were associated with 16,951 TCR beta sequences in a later analysis at 0.05 false discovery rate.

The CDR3 totals 11 residues. With 7 bases removed from V and 6 bases from J, the gap between germline ends came to 9 bases. Germline V CDR1 and CDR2: MGHDK, SYGVNS. Concerning this clone itself: Its antigen is currently unknown.

The PCR used 60 Vbeta and 13 Jbeta primers. Generated by immunoSEQ multiplex PCR, the TCRdb table keeps only in-frame clones and is missing some. The sample lists 150,000 or so clones, approximately 81% occurring once. This chain joins TRBV25-1 and TRBJ2-5, with D perhaps TRBD1 (6 bases). Sequencing was carried out using PBMCs. The source of this sequence is a woman aged 18-30 years in good health and CMV-seronegative. The DNA of the CDR3 is TGTGCCAGCAAAGGGGGACAGACCCAGTACTTC. This gives the protein CASKGGQTQYF.